This T cell receptor beta chain was captured in a study of OX40 agonist ivuxolimab in advanced cancers. Regarding the complete study: Ivuxolimab was an agonistic, fully human IgG2 monoclonal antibody directed against OX40 (CD134), a costimulatory receptor. Intravenous ivuxolimab was administered to patients every 2 weeks at six dose levels: 0.01, 0.1, 0.3, 1.5, 3 and 10 mg/kg. Among the roughly 50 dose-escalation patients, some 19 had hepatocellular carcinoma, roughly 15 melanoma, 9 renal cell carcinoma and 9 head and neck cancer. The dose-escalation cohort was over 70% male with a mean age of approximately 59 years, ranging from roughly 23 to 80. Patients were allowed to have had prior anti-PD-1, anti-PD-L1 or anti-CTLA-4 therapy, and approximately 40% of the dose-escalation patients had been treated with checkpoint inhibitors. Partial responses occurred in three dose-escalation patients: two with cutaneous melanoma and one with hepatocellular carcinoma. The purpose of peripheral TCRbeta sequencing was to test whether ivuxolimab changed TCR sequence diversity and led to clonal T-cell expansion. The paper describes the monotherapy dose-escalation part (N of about 47 patients) of the phase I trial of ivuxolimab.

A note on this clone: What this receptor recognizes is not known. No much larger clone is present one base from it, and per-base qualities are unavailable. Other DNA sequences in the sample encode the same CDR3.

Points the paper makes about the study in general: Low levels of normalized T-cell clonal expansion were also seen in some patients who did not respond. At doses of 0.1 to 3.0 mg/kg, clonal expansion of both CD4+ and CD8+ T cells in blood was seen between baseline and week 6. The antigen specificity of the peripheral T cells that underwent clonal expansion was not determined. After ivuxolimab, expanded clones were on average more numerous among CD8+ T cells than among CD4+ T cells. In partial responders in the 0.1-3.0 mg/kg groups, normalized peripheral clonal expansion was found to be among the lowest, especially among CD8+ T cells.

The trial excluded patients who had a history of autoimmune disease or were on systemic immunosuppression. Peripheral blood for TCR sequencing was collected from all dose cohorts at baseline, on cycle 4 day 1, and on cycle 7 day 1. Samples were obtained from an open-label, multicenter, first-in-human phase I dose-escalation trial of ivuxolimab. Adults with locally advanced or metastatic melanoma, renal cell, hepatocellular, or head and neck squamous cell carcinoma were enrolled in the trial. CD4+ and CD8+ T cells were sorted separately from peripheral blood before TCR sequencing. Genomic DNA was extracted from sorted cells for sequencing of the TCRbeta CDR3 region. TCRbeta CDR3 regions were sequenced using the immunoSEQ Assay. TCRdb's version of the immuneACCESS table is confined to in-frame rearrangements and falls short of the full clone set. An unresolved V gene accounts for under half of the shortfall where checked; the remainder is of unknown origin. The table for this sample lists about 60,000 clones; over 90% of them were counted only once. 15% to 20% of the sample belongs to the ten largest clones.

CDR1 and CDR2 were assigned from the germline V gene as SGDLS and YYNGEE. The CDR3 covers 14 residues, taking in both the cysteine and the phenylalanine. Solely the CDR3 DNA is kept, with 42 bases framed from the first base. Germline trimming: 2 bases from V, 5 bases from J; junction bases outside gene matches: 5. The chain links TRBV9 with TRBJ2-5; 8 bases in the junction line up with TRBD1. This receptor was identified in an adult with an advanced solid tumor such as melanoma, head and neck, liver or kidney cancer. Specimen: CD4+ or CD8+ T cells sorted from blood, collected in a trial of the OX40 agonist ivuxolimab. The base sequence is TGTGCCAGCAGCGTCGGACAGGGATGGGAGACCCAGTACTTC. The translation is CASSVGQGWETQYF.